This TCR beta chain was sequenced in a study of T cell responses to AZD1222 COVID-19 vaccine. Study-level points and caveats: No day 14 peak samples; only post-peak repertoires were characterized. The donor group comprised mostly white British people and more females; the analysis possibly underestimated clonal diversity. Dominant CD4 TCR responses targeted spike regions 160-218 and 743-854.

This table comes from immunoSEQ multiplex PCR, and its TCRdb copy is limited to in-frame clones, with some not included. The sample carries 150,000 to 200,000 clones, more than 80% recorded once. The CDR3 consists of 16 residues. The germline V gene encodes CDR1 SNHLY and CDR2 FYNNEI. Trimming removed 5 bases from V and 2 bases from J, with 16 bases in between. Points on this clone: Its specificity is not known.

Here the sequenced sample was peripheral blood, taken on day 0 of AZD1222 vaccination. This rearrangement joins TRBV2 to TRBJ1-3; TRBD1 is a possible D gene (5 bases). This TCR came from an adult in good health. The CDR3 region is CASSSQGVLAGNTIYF. Here the CDR3 DNA reads TGTGCCAGCAGTTCCCAGGGCGTTCTGGCTGGAAACACCATATATTTT.